Reported below is one TCR beta chain. Its matching antigen is unknown. This record belongs to a study of beta chain features in type 1 diabetes. Findings and caveats of the study: Across all four CD4+ subsets, people with type 1 diabetes showed modestly shorter TCRB CDR3s. There were fewer insertions and more deletions at the VDJ junctions of type 1 diabetes patients.

CD45RO/CCR7/CD25/CD127/CD95/CD27 separated CD4+ naive, central memory, regulatory and stem cell-like memory cells by sorting. This CDR3 comprises 15 residues. The germline V gene has CDR1 MNHEY and CDR2 SVGAGI. V was clipped by 2 bases and J by 0 bases, with 9 bases between them. Reverse transcription of all isolated RNA meant that expressed TCRB transcripts were sequenced. Method: immunoSEQ multiplex PCR; TCRdb's copy keeps in-frame clones and lacks some. The table has more than 120,000 clones, less than 15% seen once. The chain is built from TRBV6-5 and TRBJ2-3; D not resolved. The receptor's source is a man aged 18 to 30 with type 1 diabetes. Material: central memory CD4+ T cells from blood. The CDR3 is CASSYDTASTDTQYF. CDR3 DNA sequence: TGTGCCAGCAGTTACGATACAGCGAGCACAGATACGCAGTATTTT.